This TCR beta chain is drawn from a study of shared clonotypes between healthy human individuals (dated by TCRdb to 2018 to 2020). Broadly, across the study: A few men and two women, aged 18 to 49 years, made up the cohort. Leukapheresis yielded between about 0.9 and 10 billion PBMCs per donor. Blood TCR repertoires of five healthy adults were deeply sequenced to estimate repertoire size and the extent of clonotype sharing between individuals. To increase sequencing depth and limit assay-specific biases, different laboratories used diverse techniques to prepare libraries and sequence TCR repertoires.

Study-level results and caveats: Sampling was restricted to blood, and TCR repertoires in tissues likely differ from the TCR repertoires found in blood. Based on pairwise subsampling, the degree of clonotype sharing among donors was expected to be affected by sequencing depth. Because the study included a small number of donors, the genetic and exposure-history diversity represented was limited.

Using the deep immunoSEQ assay, TCR CDR3 regions were amplified from genomic DNA by multiplex PCR. For each cell subset, the extracted genomic DNA was distributed evenly across all wells of several immunoSEQ 96-well plates, and each plate served as one replicate. For unsorted PBMC, each replicate PCR was loaded with 300 to 350 ng genomic DNA, equivalent to 30,000 or so T cell genomes. Genomic DNA from unsorted PBMC was sequenced over ten immunoSEQ deep assay plates. The purified libraries were quantified using a Qubit 3.0 fluorometer, sized with a Bioanalyzer 2100, and then quantified again using the KAPA Library Quantification kit. Each immunoSEQ 96-well plate was sequenced on its own single-read 150-cycle Illumina NextSeq 550 flow cell. Regarding the original processing steps: The immunoSEQ output contained only junctional sequences without quality scores, so filtering could not match that applied to full-length reads. To assign V/J genes and CDR3, sequences were annotated against IMGT germline references using PyIR, a Python wrapper for IgBLAST v1.9. Reads were removed for weak V/J assignments (E-value above 1e-6), missing CDR3, stop codons, out-of-frame junctions, or ambiguous translated residues. V3J clonotypes were defined by identical inferred V gene, J gene, and CDR3 amino acid sequence. The percentage overlap between two repertoires was calculated by dividing the number of shared unique clonotypes by the size of the smaller repertoire. Richness of each repertoire was evaluated using RTK rarefaction, the Chao1 estimator, and Recon v2.1 estimates of unobserved clonotypes. Drawn from immuneACCESS, this table holds only the in-frame rearrangements with V and J called that TCRdb kept. Clones are partly lost; checked studies trace under half to an unresolved V gene and leave the rest unexplained. That table supplies the V and J calls and clone size; D and trimming were determined from the DNA. Across this sample there are about 490,000 clones, with about 84% seen only once. Clones ranked in the top ten supply about 13% of the sample.

Donors were healthy HIV-negative adults with no recently reported acute infections or vaccinations. Only Caucasian adults living in Nashville, Tennessee, USA were represented among the donors. For unsorted samples, 100 million or so PBMCs were counted, and genomic DNA was extracted using the QIAamp DNA Blood Mini kit. After blood collection by leukapheresis, PBMCs were isolated using Ficoll-Histopaque density gradient centrifugation and then cryopreserved in the vapor phase of liquid nitrogen. Remarks on this clone: The target of this receptor is not known. One base away there is no much larger clone; base qualities are not given.

Trimming accounts for 5 bases at V and 3 bases at J, while the number of junction bases matched to no gene is 5. The germline V gene gives CDR1 as SGHTA and CDR2 as FQGNSA. The CDR3 goes from the cysteine to the phenylalanine over 16 residues. The read is trimmed to its CDR3 DNA, 48 bases read in frame from base 1. This TCR derives from a woman aged 35 to 49 in good health. Some clones in this sample may be carry-over from other donors' samples. The sample comprised PBMCs. The chain was built from TRBV7-2 and TRBJ2-2; 11 junctional bases match TRBD1. The DNA sequence reads TGTGCCAGCAGCCCCGGGACAGGGGGTTACACCGGGGAGCTGTTTTTT. Its translation is CASSPGTGGYTGELFF.